The rows below give T cell receptor beta chains drawn from one sample of a study of OX40 agonist ivuxolimab in advanced cancers. Profiling relied on immunoSEQ multiplex PCR, and the TCRdb table lists in-frame clones only, not all of them. Among tens of thousands of clones listed, around 94% were seen once. Material: CD4+ or CD8+ T cells sorted from blood, obtained in a trial of the OX40 agonist ivuxolimab. Receptor source: an adult with an advanced solid tumor such as melanoma, head and neck, liver or kidney cancer. The CDR3 runs from the conserved cysteine through the conserved F or W. The order of the fields is D gene, J gene, V gene, clone size, CDR3 protein, CDR3 DNA. The D gene is left open where the match is weak. Clone size is stated in some rows and not others, as once, few, many or a class when expanded.

d_gene: TRBD1; j_gene: TRBJ2-5; v_gene: TRBV5-1; abundance: -; CDR3aa: CASSVMIRTGKTQYF; CDR3nt: TGCGCCAGCAGCGTCATGATTCGGACAGGGAAGACCCAGTACTTC
d_gene: -; j_gene: TRBJ2-7; v_gene: TRBV15; abundance: -; CDR3aa: CATSERRSSYEQYF; CDR3nt: TGTGCCACCAGCGAACGACGGAGCTCCTACGAGCAGTACTTC
d_gene: -; j_gene: TRBJ2-7; v_gene: TRBV9; abundance: -; CDR3aa: CASSVYGSEIYEQYF; CDR3nt: TGTGCCAGCAGCGTTTACGGATCGGAGATCTACGAGCAGTACTTC
d_gene: TRBD2; j_gene: TRBJ2-3; v_gene: TRBV11-3; abundance: -; CDR3aa: CASSTSGSADTQYF; CDR3nt: TGTGCCAGCAGCACTAGCGGGAGTGCAGATACGCAGTATTTT
d_gene: -; j_gene: TRBJ1-2; v_gene: TRBV5-5; abundance: -; CDR3aa: CASSYERRSYGYTF; CDR3nt: TGTGCCAGCAGCTATGAGAGACGATCTTATGGCTACACCTTC
d_gene: -; j_gene: TRBJ1-2; v_gene: TRBV6-5; abundance: -; CDR3aa: CASSWGDIGNYGYTF; CDR3nt: TGTGCCAGCAGTTGGGGGGACATAGGCAACTATGGCTACACCTTC
d_gene: TRBD1; j_gene: TRBJ2-1; v_gene: TRBV29-1; abundance: -; CDR3aa: CSVALQGVNEQFF; CDR3nt: TGCAGCGTTGCTTTACAGGGGGTCAATGAGCAGTTCTTC
d_gene: -; j_gene: TRBJ2-3; v_gene: TRBV4-3; abundance: once; CDR3aa: CASSQDGEGQWMGQYF; CDR3nt: TGCGCCAGCAGCCAAGATGGGGAAGGACAGTGGATGGGGCAGTATTTT
d_gene: -; j_gene: TRBJ2-3; v_gene: TRBV6-6; abundance: -; CDR3aa: CASSPYRSTDTQYF; CDR3nt: TGTGCCAGCAGTCCGTACAGGAGCACAGATACGCAGTATTTT
d_gene: -; j_gene: TRBJ2-7; v_gene: TRBV9; abundance: -; CDR3aa: CASSALTNGEYEQYF; CDR3nt: TGTGCCAGCAGCGCCCTCACGAACGGGGAATACGAGCAGTACTTC
d_gene: -; j_gene: TRBJ2-1; v_gene: TRBV13; abundance: -; CDR3aa: CASSPTGLNYNEQFF; CDR3nt: TGTGCCAGCAGCCCCACAGGGCTTAACTACAATGAGCAGTTCTTC
d_gene: TRBD1; j_gene: TRBJ2-4; v_gene: TRBV2; abundance: -; CDR3aa: CATMGTDLAKNIQYF; CDR3nt: TGTGCCACCATGGGGACAGATCTAGCCAAAAACATTCAGTACTTC
d_gene: -; j_gene: TRBJ1-4; v_gene: TRBV18; abundance: -; CDR3aa: CASSPGQATNEKLFF; CDR3nt: TGTGCCAGCTCACCAGGTCAAGCAACTAATGAAAAACTGTTTTTT
d_gene: -; j_gene: TRBJ2-2; v_gene: TRBV2; abundance: few; CDR3aa: CASSGNREGSTGELFF; CDR3nt: TGTGCCAGCAGTGGGAACAGGGAAGGCAGCACCGGGGAGCTGTTTTTT
d_gene: TRBD1; j_gene: TRBJ1-2; v_gene: TRBV27; abundance: -; CDR3aa: CASSLSGGSRGYTF; CDR3nt: TGTGCCAGCAGTTTGTCAGGGGGCTCGCGAGGCTACACCTTC
d_gene: TRBD1; j_gene: TRBJ1-5; v_gene: TRBV27; abundance: -; CDR3aa: CASSSHPTGGHGPQHF; CDR3nt: TGTGCCAGCAGTTCTCATCCAACAGGGGGTCATGGGCCCCAGCATTTT
d_gene: TRBD1; j_gene: TRBJ1-1; v_gene: TRBV28; abundance: -; CDR3aa: CASSLGYRGLRGTEAFF; CDR3nt: TGTGCCAGCAGTTTGGGATACAGGGGGCTTCGAGGCACTGAAGCTTTCTTT
d_gene: TRBD2; j_gene: TRBJ2-1; v_gene: TRBV10-1; abundance: -; CDR3aa: CASSESSTSGPSSYNEQFF; CDR3nt: TGCGCCAGCAGTGAGTCTAGCACTAGCGGGCCTAGCTCCTACAATGAGCAGTTCTTC
d_gene: TRBD2; j_gene: TRBJ2-7; v_gene: TRBV6-5; abundance: -; CDR3aa: CASILEAGVSYEQYF; CDR3nt: TGTGCCAGCATATTAGAAGCGGGAGTCTCCTACGAGCAGTACTTC
d_gene: -; j_gene: TRBJ2-7; v_gene: TRBV6-6; abundance: -; CDR3aa: CASSYEGGSSYEQYF; CDR3nt: TGTGCCAGCAGTTACGAGGGCGGGTCTTCCTACGAGCAGTACTTC
d_gene: -; j_gene: TRBJ2-7; v_gene: TRBV9; abundance: -; CDR3aa: CASSLVEGPYEQYF; CDR3nt: TGTGCCAGCAGCCTCGTGGAAGGGCCCTACGAGCAGTACTTC
d_gene: -; j_gene: TRBJ2-5; v_gene: TRBV27; abundance: -; CDR3aa: CASSLRSPSIGPRQGFQETQYF; CDR3nt: TGTGCCAGCAGTTTACGCAGCCCTAGCATAGGCCCCCGGCAGGGGTTCCAAGAGACCCAGTACTTC